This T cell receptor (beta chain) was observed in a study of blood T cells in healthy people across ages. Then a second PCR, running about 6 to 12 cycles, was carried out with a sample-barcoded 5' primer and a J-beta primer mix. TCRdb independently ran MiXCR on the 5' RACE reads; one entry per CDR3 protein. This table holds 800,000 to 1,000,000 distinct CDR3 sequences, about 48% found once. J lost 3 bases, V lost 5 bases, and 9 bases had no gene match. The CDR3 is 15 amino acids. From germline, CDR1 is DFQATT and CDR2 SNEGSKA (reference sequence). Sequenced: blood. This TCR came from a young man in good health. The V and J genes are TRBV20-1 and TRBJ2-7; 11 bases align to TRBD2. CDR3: CSADLPTSGNYEQYF. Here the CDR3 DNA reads TGCAGTGCTGATCTCCCGACTAGCGGGAACTACGAGCAGTACTTC.